These 23 T cell receptor beta chains were all obtained from the same sample, sequenced in a study of blood T cell repertoires in COVID-19. Sequenced by immunoSEQ multiplex PCR; TCRdb stores in-frame clones only, minus some. This table has a few hundred thousand clones, approximately 84% appearing once. The sample comprised PBMCs or T cells enriched from blood (not recorded which). The receptors here all came from a man aged 45-60 years who had recovered from COVID-19.

This chain connects TRBV5-8 to TRBJ1-6; unclear D gene. This CDR3 is 12 amino acids long. The V and J ends lost 4 bases and 7 bases respectively, with 6 bases between them. The germline V gene encodes CDR1 SGHTS and CDR2 YDEGEE. For the CDR3, the DNA is TGTGCCAGCAGCGGCAGAAATTCACCCCTCCACTTT. Its translation is CASSGRNSPLHF.

V gene TRBV12-3 or TRBV12-4 combines with J gene TRBJ1-1, with D maybe TRBD1 (5 bases). This CDR3 is 13 amino acids long. V lost 5 bases and J 9 bases, leaving 16 bases between the germline ends. CDR3 in DNA: TGTGCCAGCAGTCGATTAGACAGAGTTAAAGCTTTCTTT. Translation gives CASSRLDRVKAFF.

This chain uses TRBV7-2 with TRBJ2-1; 7 positions agree with TRBD2. V was pared by 6 bases and J by 0 bases, with 8 bases of the junction left unmatched. The germline gives CDR1 SGHTA, CDR2 FQGNSA. The length of the CDR3 is 16 residues. CDR3 protein: CASSPLAKSSYNEQFF. The CDR3, as DNA: TGTGCCAGCAGTCCACTAGCGAAAAGCTCCTACAATGAGCAGTTCTTC.

The rearrangement uses TRBV11-3 and TRBJ2-5; 7 bases are a match to TRBD1. CDR3 length: 15 residues. J was trimmed by 5 bases and V by 5 bases; bases with no gene match: 11. From germline, CDR1 is SGHNT and CDR2 YENEEA. This CDR3 reads CASSAQGDQWETQYF. CDR3 nucleotides: TGTGCCAGCAGCGCCCAGGGGGACCAGTGGGAGACCCAGTACTTC.

This clone showed up just a few times. The chain carries TRBV5-6 and TRBJ1-1, with D perhaps TRBD1 (5 bases). CDR3 length: 14 residues. Looked up from germline, CDR1 is SGHDT and CDR2 is YYEEEE. V lost 0 bases to trimming and J lost 6 bases, with 12 bases between them. Here the CDR3 reads CASSLEGLWPEAFF. The CDR3 DNA sequence: TGTGCCAGCAGCTTGGAGGGGCTTTGGCCTGAAGCTTTCTTT.

This clone was detected only a few times. The genes are TRBV6-2 or TRBV6-3 and TRBJ2-1; 12 nucleotides align to TRBD2. J was trimmed by 4 bases and V by 0 bases; bases with no gene match: 4. The CDR3 has 17 residues. Germline V CDR1 and CDR2: MNHEY, SVGEGT. This CDR3 reads CASSYSLAGGGYNEQFF. Written as DNA, the CDR3 is TGTGCCAGCAGTTACTCTCTAGCGGGAGGGGGTTACAATGAGCAGTTCTTC.

V is TRBV7-2 and J is TRBJ1-1; the match to TRBD1 covers 8 bases. This CDR3 has 15 amino acids. Germline values: CDR1 SGHTA, CDR2 FQGNSA. Unmatched junction bases numbered 6, after V lost 5 bases and J lost 1 base. CDR3 residues: CASSTQGTGNTEAFF. The CDR3 region has the DNA TGTGCCAGCAGCACACAAGGGACAGGGAACACTGAAGCTTTCTTT.

This clone came up once. The chain employs TRBV11-1 and TRBJ2-1, with 7 bases matching TRBD2. Germline lookup yields CDR1 SGHAT and CDR2 FQDESV (reference sequence). V shed 5 bases and J 8 bases; nucleotides not matched to a gene: 15. The CDR3 extends over 16 amino acids. The CDR3 region is CASSLPGEGLRDEQFF. CDR3 sequence (DNA): TGTGCCAGCAGCCTCCCCGGGGAGGGGCTAAGGGATGAGCAGTTCTTC.

Here the CDR3 reads CASSTYRGATEAFF. The CDR3 DNA sequence: TGTGCCAGCAGTACCTACAGGGGTGCCACTGAAGCTTTCTTT. V is TRBV6-5 and J is TRBJ1-1, with 7 bases fitting TRBD1. Germline values: CDR1 MNHEY, CDR2 SVGAGI. The junction had 7 bases not matched to a gene; V was cut back by 5 bases and J by 4 bases. The length of the CDR3 is 14 residues.

This chain uses TRBV19 with TRBJ1-1; 9 bases align to TRBD1. Trimming cost V 8 bases and J 8 bases; bases outside gene matches: 9. This CDR3 spans 13 amino acids. Germline CDR1 reads LNHDA; CDR2 reads SQIVND (reference sequence). Here the CDR3 DNA reads TGTGCCAGTCATACCCCCGGGACAGGGGAAGCTTTCTTT. Translating it yields CASHTPGTGEAFF.

This clone was seen more than once but under ten times. The chain has TRBV7-9 and TRBJ2-2, with TRBD2 matching over 11 bases. V shed 0 bases, J shed 0 bases, and the junction held 6 bases outside the gene matches. CDR1 is SEHNR and CDR2 is FQNEAQ in the germline V gene (reference sequence). This CDR3 contains 19 residues. The CDR3 nucleotides read TGTGCCAGCAGCTTAGCGCGTCTAGCGGGGGGTCCGAACACCGGGGAGCTGTTTTTT. It encodes CASSLARLAGGPNTGELFF.

The rearrangement uses TRBV29-1 and TRBJ2-2, with unresolved D. The length of the CDR3 is 15 residues. Germline V gene data show CDR1 as SQVTM and CDR2 as ANQGSEA. Trimming removed 4 bases from V and 2 bases from J, with 14 bases in between. The CDR3 coding sequence is TGCAGCGTTGGAGAACAGATTGGAAACACCGGGGAGCTGTTTTTT. This gives the protein CSVGEQIGNTGELFF.

This clone was counted once. The chain is built from TRBV7-9 and TRBJ1-5; D gene unclear. The CDR3 covers 14 residues. With 2 bases removed from V and 1 base from J, the gap between germline ends came to 6 bases. Germline CDR1 reads SEHNR; CDR2 reads FQNEAQ (reference sequence). The CDR3: CASSLSASNQPQHF. CDR3 nucleotides: TGTGCCAGCAGCTTAAGCGCAAGCAATCAGCCCCAGCATTTT.

The V gene is TRBV2, the J gene TRBJ1-2; D remains unclear. Germline CDR1 reads SNHLY; CDR2 reads FYNNEI. The CDR3 is 12 residues long. V lost 4 bases, J lost 8 bases, and 11 bases lay in between. DNA of the CDR3: TGTGCCAGCAGTGTACTGGGGAGGGGCTACACCTTC. Translation gives CASSVLGRGYTF.

The chain joins TRBV5-4 to TRBJ2-3; 7 bases agree with TRBD2. Per the germline V gene, CDR1 is SGHNT and CDR2 is YYREEE (reference sequence). Losses at the gene ends were 3 bases for V and 3 bases for J; bases not matched to a gene: 10. This CDR3 comprises 16 residues. DNA of the CDR3: TGTGCCAGCAGCTCCCCGAGCGGGATGGTAACAGATACGCAGTATTTT. Translating gives CASSSPSGMVTDTQYF.

The V gene is TRBV28, the J gene TRBJ2-3, with a weak D call TRBD1 (6 bases). The germline CDR1 and CDR2 sequences are MDHEN and SYDVKM. The CDR3 covers 16 residues. Trimming removed 3 bases at V and 1 base at J, with 14 bases between. The chain's CDR3 is CASSFHRESRTDTQYF. CDR3 nucleotides: TGTGCCAGCAGTTTTCACAGGGAGAGTCGCACAGATACGCAGTATTTT.

This clone was counted only a few times. The chain recombines TRBV5-1 with TRBJ2-2; D unresolved. There are 14 residues in the CDR3. Germline loops: CDR1 SGHRS, CDR2 YFSETQ. V dropped 3 bases and J dropped 4 bases, with 10 bases sitting between them. DNA of the CDR3: TGCGCCAGCAGCTCCGAGGCGACCACCGGGGAGCTGTTTTTT. As protein: CASSSEATTGELFF.

This chain connects TRBV5-1 to TRBJ2-7, with 7 bases matching TRBD2. The V gene's germline CDR1 is SGHRS and CDR2 YFSETQ. J was trimmed by 0 bases and V by 4 bases; bases with no gene match: 7. The CDR3 totals 15 residues. CDR3 amino acids: CASSITSVGSYEQYF. The CDR3 bases are TGCGCCAGCAGCATTACTAGCGTAGGCTCCTACGAGCAGTACTTC.

The V and J genes are TRBV29-1 and TRBJ1-2; D perhaps matches TRBD1 (6 bases). This CDR3 contains 12 residues. The germline V and J ends were trimmed by 6 bases and 5 bases, with 13 bases remaining between them. Germline V gene data show CDR1 as SQVTM and CDR2 as ANQGSEA. CDR3 sequence: CSVHLGAYGYTF. The CDR3 nucleotides read TGCAGCGTCCATCTGGGGGCGTATGGCTACACCTTC.

V gene TRBV19 combines with J gene TRBJ2-1; TRBD1 agrees at 12 bases. The CDR3 is 15 amino acids. V lost 4 bases, J lost 8 bases, and 6 bases stayed unmatched. The germline gives CDR1 LNHDA, CDR2 SQIVND (reference sequence). Here the CDR3 reads CASSTRDRGQDEQFF. The CDR3 DNA follows: TGTGCCAGTAGTACCCGGGACAGGGGGCAGGATGAGCAGTTCTTC. Looking up the rest from reference TRBV19 and TRBJ2-1 gives the full variable domain: DGGITQSPKYLFRKEGQNVTLSCEQNLNHDAMYWYRQDPGQGLRLIYYSQIVNDFQKGDIAEGYSVSREKKESFPLTVTSAQKNPTAFYLCASSTRDRGQDEQFFGPGTRLTVL.

The sample holds a few counts of this clone. The chain is built from TRBV30 and TRBJ2-4; tentatively, D is TRBD2 (6 bases). The CDR3 is 15 amino acids. CDR1 is GTSNPN and CDR2 is SVGIG in the germline V gene (reference sequence). The V gene lost 1 base and the J gene lost 1 base, with 11 bases spanning the gap. The CDR3 DNA reads as TGTGCCTGGAGTGAGGGTGGGAGGGCCAAAAACATTCAGTACTTC. Residues: CAWSEGGRAKNIQYF.

This clone has a handful of counts. CDR3 amino acids: CASSAKPNRGSVVSNQPQHF. The CDR3 coding sequence is TGTGCCAGCAGCGCGAAACCAAATAGGGGATCCGTCGTTAGCAATCAGCCCCAGCATTTT. This sequence joins TRBV9 and TRBJ1-5, with D perhaps TRBD1 (5 bases). CDR1 is SGDLS, CDR2 YYNGEE, per germline. The CDR3 covers 20 residues. V was cut by 3 bases and J by 0 bases, with 25 bases left in between.

The chain joins TRBV5-1 to TRBJ1-1, with 8 nucleotides matching TRBD1. V was clipped by 3 bases and J by 0 bases; unmatched bases: 4. The CDR3 sequence is 15 residues long. CDR1 is SGHRS, CDR2 YFSETQ, per germline. CDR3 DNA: TGCGCCAGCAGCTGGACAGGGTCGATGAACACTGAAGCTTTCTTT. Residues: CASSWTGSMNTEAFF.